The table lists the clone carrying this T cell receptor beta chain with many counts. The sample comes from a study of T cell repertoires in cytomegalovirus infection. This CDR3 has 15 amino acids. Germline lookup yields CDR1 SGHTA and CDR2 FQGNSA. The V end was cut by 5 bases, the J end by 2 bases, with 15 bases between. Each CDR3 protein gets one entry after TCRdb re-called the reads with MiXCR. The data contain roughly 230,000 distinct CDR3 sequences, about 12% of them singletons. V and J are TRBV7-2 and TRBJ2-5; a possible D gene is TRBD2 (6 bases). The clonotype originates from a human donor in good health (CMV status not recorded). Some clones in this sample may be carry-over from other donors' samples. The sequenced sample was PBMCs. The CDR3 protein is CASSPIRGSQETQYF. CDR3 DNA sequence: TGTGCCAGCAGCCCCATCCGGGGGAGTCAAGAGACCCAGTACTTC.